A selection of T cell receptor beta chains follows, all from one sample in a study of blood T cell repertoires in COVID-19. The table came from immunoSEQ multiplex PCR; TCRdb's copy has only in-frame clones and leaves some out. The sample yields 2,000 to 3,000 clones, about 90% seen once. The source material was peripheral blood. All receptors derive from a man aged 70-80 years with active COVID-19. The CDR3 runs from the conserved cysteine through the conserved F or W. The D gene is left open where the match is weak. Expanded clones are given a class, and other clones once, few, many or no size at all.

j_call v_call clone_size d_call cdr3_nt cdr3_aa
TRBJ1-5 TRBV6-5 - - TGTGCCAGCAGCCAAGCGGGGCAGCCCAATCAGCCCCAGCATTTT CASSQAGQPNQPQHF
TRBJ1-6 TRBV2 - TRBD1 TGTGCCAGCAGAACAGGGGTATCACCCCTCCACTTT CASRTGVSPLHF
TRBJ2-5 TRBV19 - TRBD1 TGTGCCAGTAGTATAGAGGGACAGGGAGGGGAGACCCAGTACTTC CASSIEGQGGETQYF
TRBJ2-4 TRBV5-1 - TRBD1 TGCGCCAGCAGCCCGGGACAGTCTCTAGCCAAAAACATTCAGTACTTC CASSPGQSLAKNIQYF
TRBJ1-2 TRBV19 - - TGTGCCAGTAGTATAGCAGGGAATGGCTACACCTTC CASSIAGNGYTF
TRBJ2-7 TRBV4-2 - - TGTGCCAGCAGCCAAGAAGGCGGCAGAGCCTACGAGCAGTACTTC CASSQEGGRAYEQYF
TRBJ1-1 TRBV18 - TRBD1 TGTGCCAGCTCACCCGGACAGGGGAACACTGAAGCTTTCTTT CASSPGQGNTEAFF
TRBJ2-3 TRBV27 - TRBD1 TGTGCCAGCAGTTGGACAGGGTCGAATACGCAGTATTTT CASSWTGSNTQYF
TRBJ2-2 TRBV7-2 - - TGTGCCAGCAGCTTACGGGCGGGGGCTTTGGGCGGGGAGCTGTTTTTT CASSLRAGALGGELFF
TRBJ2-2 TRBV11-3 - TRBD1 TGTGCCAGCAGCTCGGGACAGGGGGGCACCGGGGAGCTGTTTTTT CASSSGQGGTGELFF
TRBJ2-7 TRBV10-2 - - TGCGCCAGCAGTGCCGCAGGGACCTACGAGCAGTACTTC CASSAAGTYEQYF
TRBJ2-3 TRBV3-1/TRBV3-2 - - TGTGCCAGCAGGCGCCCCAGGGATACGCAGTATTTT CASRRPRDTQYF
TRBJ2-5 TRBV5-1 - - TGCGCCAGCAGCGCCAACGGATTCGGGGAGCAAGAGACCCAGTACTTC CASSANGFGEQETQYF
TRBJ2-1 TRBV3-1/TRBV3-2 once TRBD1 TGTGCCAGCAGCTATCCCCGGACAGGGACCTCCTACAATGAGCAGTTCTTC CASSYPRTGTSYNEQFF
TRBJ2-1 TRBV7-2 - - TGTGCCAGCAGCTTAGAGGTAGCTTTCTTCAATGAGCAGTTCTTC CASSLEVAFFNEQFF
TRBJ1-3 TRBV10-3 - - TGTGCCATCGGAGCACGGGAAAGTGGAAACACCATATATTTT CAIGARESGNTIYF
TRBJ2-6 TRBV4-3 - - TGCGCCAGCAGCCACAATCTAGCTGGGGCCAACGTCCTGACTTTC CASSHNLAGANVLTF
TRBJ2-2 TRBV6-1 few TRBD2 TGTGCCAGCAGTGAGCTATGGGGGGGTTACACCGGGGAGCTGTTTTTT CASSELWGGYTGELFF
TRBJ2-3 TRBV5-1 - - TGCGCCAGCAGCCCGGGAATAGCTTCCGATTCAGATACGCAGTATTTT CASSPGIASDSDTQYF
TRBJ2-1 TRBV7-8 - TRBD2 TGTGCCAGCAGCTCGCAAGAGCGGGGTACCTACAATGAGCAGTTCTTC CASSSQERGTYNEQFF
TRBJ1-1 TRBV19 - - TGTGCCAGTAGGACAGGGAACACTGAAGCTTTCTTT CASRTGNTEAFF
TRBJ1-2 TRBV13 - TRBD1 TGTGCCAGCAGCCTCTTGGGACAGGGACTCCTCTATGGCTACACCTTC CASSLLGQGLLYGYTF
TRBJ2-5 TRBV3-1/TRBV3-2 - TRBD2 TGTGCCAGCAGCCTACTAGCGGTCCAAGAGACCCAGTACTTC CASSLLAVQETQYF
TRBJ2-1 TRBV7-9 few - TGTGCCAGCGACGGCCTAGCGCCCAATGAGCAGTTCTTC CASDGLAPNEQFF
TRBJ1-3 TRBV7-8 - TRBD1 TGTGCCAGCAGCTTCTACAGGGGGCCCTCTGGAAACACCATATATTTT CASSFYRGPSGNTIYF
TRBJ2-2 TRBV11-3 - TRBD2 TGTGCCAGCAGCCCTACTAGGACTAGCGGGGGGACCAAGACCGGGGAGCTGTTTTTT CASSPTRTSGGTKTGELFF
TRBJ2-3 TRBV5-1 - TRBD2 TGCGCCAGCAGCAGGGCGGGAGCAGCTAGCACAGATACGCAGTATTTT CASSRAGAASTDTQYF
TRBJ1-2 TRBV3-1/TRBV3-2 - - TGTGCCAGCAGCCAAGAGGGAGGGAACTATGGCTACACCTTC CASSQEGGNYGYTF
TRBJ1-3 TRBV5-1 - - TGCGCCAGCAGCTTAACAGGGTCTGCTGGAAACACCATATATTTT CASSLTGSAGNTIYF
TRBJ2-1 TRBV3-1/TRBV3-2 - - TGTGCCAGCAGCCAAACCAGGGTGATAAATGAGCAGTTCTTC CASSQTRVINEQFF
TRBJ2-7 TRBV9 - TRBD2 TGTGCCAGCAGCGGTAGCGGGAGGACCTTCGGAGAGCAGTACTTC CASSGSGRTFGEQYF
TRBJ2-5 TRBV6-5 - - TGTGCCAGCAGTTACGGGAGACAAGAGACCCAGTACTTC CASSYGRQETQYF
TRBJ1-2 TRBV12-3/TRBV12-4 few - TGTGCCAGCGACGGAACAGGGACCCATGGCTACACCTTC CASDGTGTHGYTF
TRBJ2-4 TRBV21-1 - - TGTGCCAGCAGCAAAGGGGGCCCTAAAAACATTCAGTACTTC CASSKGGPKNIQYF
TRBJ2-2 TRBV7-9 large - TGTGCCAGCAGCTATTGGGGGCCCACCGGGGAGCTGTTTTTT CASSYWGPTGELFF
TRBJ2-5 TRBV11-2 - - TGTGCCAGCACCGCCATGAGGAGGGAGACCCAGTACTTC CASTAMRRETQYF
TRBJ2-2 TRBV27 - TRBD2 TGTGCCAGCAGCCCCCGAGGGAGGGCCAACACCGGGGAGCTGTTTTTT CASSPRGRANTGELFF
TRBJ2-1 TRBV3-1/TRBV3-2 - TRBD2 TGTGCCAGCAGCCATCTAGCGGGAGGCAATGAGCAGTTCTTC CASSHLAGGNEQFF
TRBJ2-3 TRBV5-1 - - TGCGCCAGCAGCTTCGGGACTGGCTCAGATACGCAGTATTTT CASSFGTGSDTQYF
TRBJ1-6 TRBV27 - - TGTGCCAGCAGTTTATCGGTAGGACACTATAATTCACCCCTCCACTTT CASSLSVGHYNSPLHF
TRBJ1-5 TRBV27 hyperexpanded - TGTGCCAGTTCCGACAGGTATAGCAATCAGCCCCAGCATTTT CASSDRYSNQPQHF
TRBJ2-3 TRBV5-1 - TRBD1 TGCGCCAGCACCACCCCGGGACAGGGGATCACAGATACGCAGTATTTT CASTTPGQGITDTQYF
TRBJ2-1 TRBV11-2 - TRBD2 TGTGCCAGCAGCTTAGCAGCGGGAGTATCCCTTGAGCAGTTCTTC CASSLAAGVSLEQFF
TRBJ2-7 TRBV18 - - TGTGCCAGCTCAGTACGGACCCGGACAGTCTACGAGCAGTACTTC CASSVRTRTVYEQYF
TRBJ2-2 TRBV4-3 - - TGCGCCAGCAGCCAAGAGGCCCAGCAGGCCGGGGAGCTGTTTTTT CASSQEAQQAGELFF
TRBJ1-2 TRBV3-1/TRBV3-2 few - TGTGCCAGCAGCCAAGTTAGTCTGGGAGGCTATGGCTACACCTTC CASSQVSLGGYGYTF
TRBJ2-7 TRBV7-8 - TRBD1 TGTGCCAGCAGACAGGGGCCCCCTTTTGACGAGCAGTACTTC CASRQGPPFDEQYF
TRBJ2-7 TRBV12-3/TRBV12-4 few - TGTGCCAGCAGTTCCAGGGCCCCCTACGAGCAGTACTTC CASSSRAPYEQYF
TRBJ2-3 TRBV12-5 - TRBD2 TGTGCTAGTGGTTTGTTTAGCGGGGGGACCACATATACGCAGTATTTT CASGLFSGGTTYTQYF
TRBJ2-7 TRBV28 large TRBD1 TGTGCCAGCAGCCCCGGGACAGGGGTCATTTACGAGCAGTACTTC CASSPGTGVIYEQYF
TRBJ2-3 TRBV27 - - TGTGCCAGCGGCTCCAGGTCACACACAGATACGCAGTATTTT CASGSRSHTDTQYF
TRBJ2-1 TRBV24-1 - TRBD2 TGTGCCACCAGTGATGCTAGCGGGAAATACAATGAGCAGTTCTTC CATSDASGKYNEQFF
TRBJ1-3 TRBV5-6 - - TGTGCCAGCATCCAGGGAGGGTCTGGAAACACCATATATTTT CASIQGGSGNTIYF